This TCR beta chain was recorded in a study of identical twins. Study findings and constraints: Insertion counts were lower in abundant cord blood beta clonotypes, a trend that memory repertoires did not show.

This clonotype was seen a few times. Antigen specificity is unknown. TCRdb redid the calling of the 5' RACE reads with MiXCR, one entry per CDR3 protein. This table has 750,000 to 950,000 distinct CDR3 sequences, around 12% appearing once. Germline V gene lookup returns CDR1 SGHAT and CDR2 FQNNGV. Trimming took 2 bases from V and 5 from J, leaving 14 bases between them. The CDR3 totals 15 residues. These data also formed part of another study, on yellow fever vaccine responses in identical twins. That study reports: Twins' vaccine T cell response reportedly seemed partly convergent, partly personalized.

The clonotype comes from a woman younger than 30 in good health. J is TRBJ2-3 and V is TRBV11-2; no firm D call. Sequencing was performed on PBMCs. CDR3 nucleotide sequence: TGTGCCAGCAGCTTAAGGAATAGGGTGGGAGATACGCAGTATTTT. Encoded protein: CASSLRNRVGDTQYF. Full variable domain (remainder filled in from reference TRBV11-2 and TRBJ2-3): EAGVAQSPRYKIIEKRQSVAFWCNPISGHATLYWYQQILGQGPKLLIQFQNNGVVDDSQLPKDRFSAERLKGVDSTLKIQPAKLEDSAVYLCASSLRNRVGDTQYFGPGTRLTVL.